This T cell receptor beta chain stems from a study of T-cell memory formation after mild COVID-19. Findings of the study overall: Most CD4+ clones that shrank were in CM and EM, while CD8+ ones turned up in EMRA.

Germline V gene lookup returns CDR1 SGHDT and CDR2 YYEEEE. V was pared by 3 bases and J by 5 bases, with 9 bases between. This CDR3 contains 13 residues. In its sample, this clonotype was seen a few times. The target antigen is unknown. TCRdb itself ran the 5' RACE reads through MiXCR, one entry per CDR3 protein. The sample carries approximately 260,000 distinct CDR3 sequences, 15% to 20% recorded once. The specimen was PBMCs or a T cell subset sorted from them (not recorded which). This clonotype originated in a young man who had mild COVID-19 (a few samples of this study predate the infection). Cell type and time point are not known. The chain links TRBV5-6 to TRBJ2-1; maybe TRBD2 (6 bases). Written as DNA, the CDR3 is TGTGCCAGCAGCTGGGGGGTAGACAATGAGCAGTTCTTC. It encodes CASSWGVDNEQFF.